This note documents a single TCR beta chain sequence. As yet, its antigen is unknown. V lost 2 bases and J lost 3, with 7 bases in between. Germline V CDR1 and CDR2: LGHNT, FRNRAP. The CDR3 extends over 13 amino acids. The data originate from a study of T cells in Graves' hyperthyroidism and ophthalmopathy. Diagnoses were established using clinical symptoms, serum thyroxine and TRAb, thyroid ultrasound and orbital computed tomography. The TCR beta CDR3 regions underwent amplification using RNA transcripts as the source. The primer set for the first-round RT-PCR of the TCR CDR3 was HTBI. TCRdb ran MiXCR on the multiplex PCR reads and lists one entry per CDR3 protein. Of hundreds of thousands of distinct CDR3 sequences in the sample, just under 45% are singletons; the top ten hold less than 9%. Study-level results: Ophthalmopathy was separated from stable hyperthyroidism by a 13 V-J model. Ophthalmopathy was predicted by the model a median of about 6.5 months ahead of onset. Blood also held most thyroid clonotypes expanded beyond 0.001.

The rearrangement joins TRBV12-5 to TRBJ1-2, with D possibly TRBD1 on 5 matching bases. The TCR originated in an adult man with Graves' disease, either hyperthyroidism or ophthalmopathy (not recorded which). Sequencing used peripheral blood or thyroid tissue (not recorded which). CDR3 DNA: TGTGCTAGTGGTTTGACAGGCGACTATGGCTACACCTTC. As protein: CASGLTGDYGYTF.